This TCR beta chain originates from a study of T cells in Graves' hyperthyroidism and ophthalmopathy. Study in general: Initial diagnosis, before any treatment, was when peripheral blood was collected.

Points from the study as a whole: Prediction of ophthalmopathy progression came a median roughly 6.7 months pre-onset.

Amplified regions were TCR beta CDR3 sequences from RNA transcripts. During a first-round RT-PCR of the TCR CDR3, the HTBI primer set was used. A single record per CDR3 protein comes from TCRdb applying MiXCR to the multiplex PCR reads. The sample lists a few hundred thousand distinct CDR3 sequences, under 20% seen once, with about 3.7% in the top ten. This clonotype was detected ten times or more. Its target is not known. Absent ophthalmopathy progression within 18 months defined stable Graves' hyperthyroidism. Any patient presenting with uncontrolled infection, other autoimmune disease, pregnancy or lactation was left out. The CDR3 consists of 16 residues. Per germline, CDR1 DFQATT and CDR2 SNEGSKA (reference sequence). V dropped 1 base and J dropped 5; count of bases not matched to a gene: 12.

This rearrangement joins TRBV20-1 to TRBJ2-7; TRBD1 aligns across 9 bases. This receptor was obtained from a young woman with Graves' hyperthyroidism. Material for sequencing was blood. CDR3 amino acids: CSARGETGQGPHEQYF. The CDR3 nucleotides are TGCAGTGCTAGAGGGGAGACGGGACAGGGACCCCACGAGCAGTACTTC.